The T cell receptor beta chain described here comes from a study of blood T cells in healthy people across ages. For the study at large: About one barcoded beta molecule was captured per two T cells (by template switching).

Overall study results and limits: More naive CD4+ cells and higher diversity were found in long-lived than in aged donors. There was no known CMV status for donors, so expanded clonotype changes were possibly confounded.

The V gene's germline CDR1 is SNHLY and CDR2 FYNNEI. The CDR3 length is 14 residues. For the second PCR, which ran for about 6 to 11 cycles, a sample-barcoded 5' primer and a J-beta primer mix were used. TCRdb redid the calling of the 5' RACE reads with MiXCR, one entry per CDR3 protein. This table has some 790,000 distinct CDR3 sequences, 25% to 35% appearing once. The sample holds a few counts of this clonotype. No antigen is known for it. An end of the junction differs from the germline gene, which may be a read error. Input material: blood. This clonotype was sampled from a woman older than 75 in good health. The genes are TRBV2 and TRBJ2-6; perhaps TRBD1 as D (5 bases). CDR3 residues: CASSAISGANVRTF. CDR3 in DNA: TGTGCCAGCAGTGCGATCTCTGGGGCCAACGTCCGGACTTTC.